Listed here are 2 T cell receptor beta chains from one sample, sequenced in a study of blood T cell repertoires in COVID-19. TCRdb keeps only in-frame clones here, not all; method: immunoSEQ multiplex PCR. The table has 150,000 or so clones, 86% seen once. The sequenced material came from peripheral blood. All receptors derive from a woman aged 60 to 75 with acute or convalescent COVID-19.

The V and J genes are TRBV28 and TRBJ1-6, with D uncertain. Trimming removed 8 bases at V and 8 bases at J, with 16 bases between. CDR3 length equals 14 residues. Germline assignment: CDR1 MDHEN and CDR2 SYDVKM. CDR3: CASRGGSLYSPLHF. CDR3 nucleotides: TGTGCCAGCCGCGGTGGGTCTTTATATTCACCCCTCCACTTT. Using reference TRBV28 and TRBJ1-6 for the parts outside the CDR3, the full variable domain is DVKVTQSSRYLVKRTGEKVFLECVQDMDHENMFWYRQDPGLGLRLIYFSYDVKMKEKGDIPEGYSVSREKKERFSLILESASTNQTSMYLCASRGGSLYSPLHFGNGTRLTVT.

The chain carries TRBV5-1 and TRBJ1-6, with D hard to call. Germline CDR1 is SGHRS and CDR2 is YFSETQ. This CDR3 comprises 15 residues. Between the trimmed V and J ends, which lost 4 bases and 8 bases, there was a span of 16 bases. The CDR3 DNA is TGCGCCAGCAGCACGGGTCCCCAACAACATTCACCCCTCCACTTT. Translating it yields CASSTGPQQHSPLHF.